This TCR beta chain stems from a study of blood T cell repertoires in COVID-19. Whole-study context: T cells, B-cell-depleted T cells, or PBMCs provided the cDNA or gDNA that served as material.

All recovered Cohort 3 donors got two negative PCRs, got clearance, or saw symptom resolution. Per the original methods: For nucleated cells, counts were estimated from reference gene primer amplification. TCRdb's table, derived via immunoSEQ multiplex PCR, lists solely in-frame clones and lacks some. V and J calls and clone size come straight from that table; D and trimming were deduced from the DNA. This sample has 250,000 to 350,000 clones, with about 85% found just once. J gave up 10 bases and V 3 bases, and 1 base lay outside the gene matches. CDR1 is SGDLS, CDR2 YYNGEE, per germline. This CDR3 region has 11 residues.

The TCR sequence derives from a woman in her 50s who had recovered from COVID-19. The sample consisted of PBMCs or T cells enriched from blood (not recorded which). The chain uses TRBV9 and TRBJ2-1, with 7 nucleotides matching TRBD2. CDR3 region: CASSDGGEQFF. CDR3 nucleotide sequence: TGTGCCAGCAGCGACGGGGGGGAGCAGTTCTTC.